Included here is one TCR beta chain sequence, with context. This sample stems from a study of lymphopenia after photon versus proton radiotherapy. The CDR3 totals 17 residues. The germline V and J ends were trimmed by 6 bases and 7 bases, with 27 bases remaining between them. Germline V CDR1 and CDR2: SNHLY, FYNNEI. The protocol was immunoSEQ multiplex PCR, while the TCRdb copy is restricted to in-frame clones and leaves out a portion. Altogether about 68,000 clones are present, approximately 90% being singletons, with the ten largest covering 2.9%. This sample comprised peripheral blood, obtained from a patient treated with photon-based radiotherapy. This TCR derives from a woman in her 70s with pancreatic cancer. This chain connects TRBV2 to TRBJ1-1; tentative D call: TRBD1 (6 bases). In DNA, the CDR3 is TGTGCCAGCAGCGGCAACCTCCGGGACACCAAGAGGGGTGAAGCTTTCTTT. As protein: CASSGNLRDTKRGEAFF.